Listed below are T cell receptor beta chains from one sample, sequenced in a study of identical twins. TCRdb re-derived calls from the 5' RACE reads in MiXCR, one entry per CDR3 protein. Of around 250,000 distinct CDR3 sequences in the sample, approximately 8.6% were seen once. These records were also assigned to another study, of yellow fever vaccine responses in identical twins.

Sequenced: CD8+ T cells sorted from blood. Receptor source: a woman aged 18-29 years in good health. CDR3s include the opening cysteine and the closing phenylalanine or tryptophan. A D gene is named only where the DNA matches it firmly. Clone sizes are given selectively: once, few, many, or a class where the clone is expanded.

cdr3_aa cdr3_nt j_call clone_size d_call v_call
CASSYGQGGTQYF TGTGCCAGCAGTTACGGACAGGGGGGGACCCAGTACTTC TRBJ2-5 few TRBD1 TRBV27
CASPRGETQYF TGTGCCAGCCCAAGGGGGGAGACCCAGTACTTC TRBJ2-5 many NA TRBV2
CASSQDEQLGKETQYF TGTGCCAGCAGCCAAGATGAGCAGTTGGGAAAAGAGACCCAGTACTTC TRBJ2-5 few NA TRBV3-1
CSANARQIGTAQETQYF TGCAGTGCTAATGCGCGTCAAATTGGGACAGCCCAAGAGACCCAGTACTTC TRBJ2-5 few TRBD1 TRBV20-1
CASSLSPAEILYNEQFF TGTGCCAGCAGCTTGTCTCCAGCGGAAATCCTTTACAATGAGCAGTTCTTC TRBJ2-1 NA NA TRBV7-8
CASPRTLEQYF TGTGCCAGCCCGAGAACCCTCGAGCAGTACTTC TRBJ2-7 NA NA TRBV14
CASSLLSRGVQETQYF TGTGCCAGCAGTTTACTTAGCAGGGGGGTACAAGAGACCCAGTACTTC TRBJ2-5 few NA TRBV27
CVTMGAGGLFF TGTGTCACAATGGGGGCCGGTGGACTGTTTTTT TRBJ1-4 NA NA TRBV2
CSVRSVGYYEQYF TGCAGCGTTCGCTCCGTGGGCTACTACGAGCAGTACTTC TRBJ2-7 many NA TRBV29-1
CSVKRGYGYTF TGCAGCGTCAAAAGGGGCTATGGCTACACCTTC TRBJ1-2 few NA TRBV29-1
CATRGVSTDTQYF TGTGCCACCAGGGGGGTTAGCACAGATACGCAGTATTTT TRBJ2-3 many NA TRBV15
CATSDPLRSGQGPPGGNNEQFF TGTGCCACCAGTGATCCGCTTCGGTCGGGACAGGGTCCTCCGGGAGGGAACAATGAGCAGTTCTTC TRBJ2-1 NA NA TRBV24-1
CASSQAPWWFQETQYF TGTGCCAGCAGCCAGGCCCCCTGGTGGTTCCAAGAGACCCAGTACTTC TRBJ2-5 few NA TRBV7-6
CASAQGFGETQYF TGTGCCAGCGCACAGGGGTTCGGGGAGACCCAGTACTTC TRBJ2-5 few TRBD1 TRBV19
CSVDVSGAGELFF TGCAGCGTTGACGTTAGCGGGGCCGGGGAGCTGTTTTTT TRBJ2-2 many TRBD2 TRBV29-1
CASSQDFGVGEQYF TGCGCCAGCAGCCAAGACTTCGGGGTAGGCGAGCAGTACTTC TRBJ2-7 many NA TRBV4-3
CASSRGLADQSSYNEQFF TGTGCCAGCAGCAGAGGACTAGCGGACCAAAGCTCCTACAATGAGCAGTTCTTC TRBJ2-1 few TRBD2 TRBV7-6
CASSLALRTGPRDTEAFF TGTGCCAGCAGCTTAGCCTTAAGGACAGGGCCTAGGGACACTGAAGCTTTCTTT TRBJ1-1 few TRBD1 TRBV7-2
CASSLDPGGTEAFF TGTGCCAGCAGCTTAGATCCGGGGGGCACTGAAGCTTTCTTT TRBJ1-1 few NA TRBV11-2
CASSQTGYTEAFF TGTGCCAGCAGCCAAACAGGGTACACTGAAGCTTTCTTT TRBJ1-1 NA NA TRBV7-2
CAISETEGGNTEAFF TGTGCCATCAGTGAGACGGAAGGCGGGAACACTGAAGCTTTCTTT TRBJ1-1 NA NA TRBV10-3
CASSYDRTSGSVDTQYF TGTGCCAGCAGTTACGACAGGACTAGCGGGAGTGTAGATACGCAGTATTTT TRBJ2-3 NA TRBD2 TRBV6-2/TRBV6-3
CASSPASGSRRNEQFF TGTGCCAGCAGCCCGGCTAGCGGGAGCCGCCGAAATGAGCAGTTCTTC TRBJ2-1 many TRBD2 TRBV7-9
CASRSGLGPQHF TGTGCCAGCAGGTCAGGCCTTGGGCCCCAGCATTTT TRBJ1-5 many NA TRBV12-3/TRBV12-4
CASSLEHALAGRTDTQYF TGTGCCAGCAGCTTAGAACACGCACTAGCGGGGCGCACAGATACGCAGTATTTT TRBJ2-3 many TRBD2 TRBV7-6
CASSQNRVKTDTQYF TGCGCCAGCAGCCAGAACAGGGTAAAAACAGATACGCAGTATTTT TRBJ2-3 NA NA TRBV4-3
CASKVLAGPRNEQYF TGTGCCAGCAAAGTACTAGCGGGCCCCAGGAACGAGCAGTACTTC TRBJ2-7 many TRBD2 TRBV7-2
CAEAGMSSYNEQFF TGTGCCGAAGCGGGGATGAGCTCCTACAATGAGCAGTTCTTC TRBJ2-1 many TRBD2 TRBV7-9
CASSAPGQYNEQFF TGTGCCAGCAGCGCTCCGGGACAGTACAATGAGCAGTTCTTC TRBJ2-1 many TRBD1 TRBV7-9
CASSFAGTGSYEQYF TGTGCCAGCAGTTTCGCCGGGACAGGGTCCTACGAGCAGTACTTC TRBJ2-7 many TRBD1 TRBV27
CASSLELTGELFF TGTGCCAGCAGCTTAGAGCTTACCGGGGAGCTGTTTTTT TRBJ2-2 many NA TRBV7-9
CASSQGRKFGLYNEQFF TGTGCCAGCAGCCAGGGCCGTAAGTTCGGCCTCTACAATGAGCAGTTCTTC TRBJ2-1 few NA TRBV14
CASSQDLVGLAGEDTQYF TGCGCCAGCAGCCAAGACCTTGTGGGACTAGCGGGAGAAGATACGCAGTATTTT TRBJ2-3 NA TRBD2 TRBV4-3
CAISQLGHSRGSIDGYTF TGTGCCATCAGTCAATTGGGGCACTCGCGGGGCTCCATCGATGGCTACACCTTC TRBJ1-2 NA NA TRBV2
CASSKNRETQYF TGTGCCAGCAGCAAGAACAGGGAGACCCAGTACTTC TRBJ2-5 NA NA TRBV3-1
CASGRLSTRQLSNVLTF TGTGCCAGCGGTCGACTCTCCACGCGGCAACTAAGTAACGTCCTGACTTTC TRBJ2-6 few NA TRBV28
CASSARTAEGPNQPQHF TGTGCCAGCAGCGCCCGGACAGCCGAAGGCCCCAATCAGCCCCAGCATTTT TRBJ1-5 many NA TRBV7-9
CASSFGAKDGYTF TGTGCCAGCAGTTTTGGGGCAAAGGATGGCTACACCTTC TRBJ1-2 many NA TRBV12-3/TRBV12-4
CASSIGQYTQYF TGTGCCAGTAGTATCGGACAGTATACGCAGTATTTT TRBJ2-3 few NA TRBV19
CASSVMTSGGPYEQYF TGTGCCAGCAGCGTTATGACTAGCGGGGGCCCCTACGAGCAGTACTTC TRBJ2-7 few TRBD2 TRBV7-9
CASSILAGNEQFF TGTGCCAGTAGTATACTAGCGGGCAATGAGCAGTTCTTC TRBJ2-1 few TRBD2 TRBV19
CSARDGGVHEQYF TGCAGTGCTAGAGATGGAGGGGTCCACGAGCAGTACTTC TRBJ2-7 NA NA TRBV20-1
CASSSEGGQETQYF TGTGCCAGCAGTTCCGAGGGGGGGCAGGAGACCCAGTACTTC TRBJ2-5 few NA TRBV13
CASRPRGANVLTF TGTGCCAGCAGACCAAGGGGGGCCAACGTCCTGACTTTC TRBJ2-6 few NA TRBV7-3
CASSAVEGNEQFF TGTGCCAGCAGCGCCGTCGAGGGCAATGAGCAGTTCTTC TRBJ2-1 NA NA TRBV7-3
CASSQKVAGGPSYNEQFF TGTGCCAGCAGCCAAAAAGTAGCGGGAGGACCCTCCTACAATGAGCAGTTCTTC TRBJ2-1 many TRBD2 TRBV3-1
CASSDLQGGNEQFF TGTGCCAGCAGTGACCTCCAGGGTGGCAATGAGCAGTTCTTC TRBJ2-1 many NA TRBV2
CATSSTAVPNEKLFF TGTGCCACCAGCAGCACAGCGGTCCCTAATGAAAAACTGTTTTTT TRBJ1-4 NA NA TRBV15
CASSQGQGLNNEQFF TGCGCCAGCAGCCAGGGACAGGGGCTGAACAATGAGCAGTTCTTC TRBJ2-1 many TRBD1 TRBV5-1
CASKPGQSVGPLHF TGTGCCAGCAAACCGGGACAGTCCGTGGGGCCCCTCCACTTT TRBJ1-6 few TRBD1 TRBV6-1
CASSRYRELSEQFF TGTGCCAGCAGTCGTTACAGGGAATTGAGTGAGCAGTTCTTC TRBJ2-1 few NA TRBV6-1
CASAQGVAYEQYF TGTGCCAGTGCGCAGGGGGTAGCCTACGAGCAGTACTTC TRBJ2-7 many TRBD1 TRBV7-9
CASSDRDRGQGYTF TGTGCCAGCAGTGACCGGGACAGGGGTCAGGGCTACACCTTC TRBJ1-2 few TRBD1 TRBV2